The sequence of this TCR beta chain was determined in a study of blood T cell repertoires in COVID-19. The wider study: COVID-19 samples, acute and convalescent, were from the United States, Italy and Spain.

The study drew participants aged about 18 to 89 years from 20 to 30 US areas. Each exposed participant met a COVID-19 case in the 2 weeks preceding study entry. This table comes from immunoSEQ multiplex PCR, and its TCRdb copy is limited to in-frame clones, with some not included. The top ten hold about 6.2% of the sample, which has under 300,000 clones, around 84% seen once. Material for sequencing was PBMCs or T cells enriched from blood (not recorded which). This TCR derives from a woman in her fifties or sixties who had been exposed to COVID-19.

The CDR3 region is CSASRGARQETQYF. CDR3 DNA sequence: TGCAGTGCTAGTCGGGGGGCTCGCCAAGAGACCCAGTACTTC. This chain uses TRBV20-1 with TRBJ2-5; weak D call: TRBD2 (7 bases). The V gene lost 3 bases and the J gene lost 1 base, with 12 bases spanning the gap. Germline V gene sequence: CDR1 DFQATT, CDR2 SNEGSKA (reference sequence). The CDR3 covers 14 residues.